These T cell receptor beta chains were read from a single sample in a study of T-cell reconstitution after alpha-beta-depleted transplantation in children. One entry per CDR3 protein, called by TCRdb with MiXCR from the PCR reads. Altogether 300,000 to 350,000 distinct CDR3 sequences are present, roughly 16% being singletons, with the ten largest covering roughly 41%. The material was PBMCs, mostly from graft donor cells, obtained 360 days after TCRalphabeta/CD19-depleted stem cell transplant. The receptors were gathered from a male patient aged 2 to 10 who had a stem cell transplant for acute lymphoblastic leukemia, so the T cells may come from the graft donor. Each CDR3 is given with its conserved first and last residue. A D gene is named only where the DNA matches it firmly. A row's size may be missing; if present it is once, few, many or a size class.

-,TRBJ1-3,many,TRBV28,TGTGCCAGCAGTTTAGACTGGAGAAACACCATATATTTT,CASSLDWRNTIYF
TRBD2,TRBJ2-2,many,TRBV29-1,TGCAGCGTTGAGGGGGGGGCGAACACCGGGGAGCTGTTTTTT,CSVEGGANTGELFF
TRBD1,TRBJ2-2,many,TRBV28,TGTGCCGGACAGGGGTCCGGGGAGCTGTTTTTT,CAGQGSGELFF
-,TRBJ2-1,-,TRBV20-1,TGCAGTGCTAGAGATTCGGGGCGCCTCTCCTACAATGAGCAGTTCTTC,CSARDSGRLSYNEQFF
TRBD2,TRBJ2-3,many,TRBV29-1,TGCAGCGTTGAGCCTCCTAGCGGGAGGATCGGCACAGATACGCAGTATTTT,CSVEPPSGRIGTDTQYF
-,TRBJ2-7,few,TRBV6-2/TRBV6-3,TGTGCCAGCAGTTACTCGAAACGGGGACGCCGCTCCTACGAGCAGTACTTC,CASSYSKRGRRSYEQYF
TRBD2,TRBJ2-3,-,TRBV29-1,TGCAGCGCCCCGGGACTAGCGGGAGGGACAGATACGCAGTATTTT,CSAPGLAGGTDTQYF
-,TRBJ2-2,few,TRBV28,TGTGCCAGCAGTTTAATCGCCCGGGGAAGAACCGGGGAGCTGTTTTTT,CASSLIARGRTGELFF
TRBD2,TRBJ2-7,-,TRBV7-9,TGTGCCAGCAGCGCTCCGGGACTAGCGGGAGGAGGCGAGCAGTACTTC,CASSAPGLAGGGEQYF
TRBD2,TRBJ2-3,-,TRBV12-3/TRBV12-4,TGTGCCAGCAGTTCGAGGAGACTAGCGGGAGGGAGCACAGATACGCAGTATTTT,CASSSRRLAGGSTDTQYF
-,TRBJ2-1,few,TRBV7-7,TGTGCTAGCAGCTTAGCCCCCTCGAACGAGCAGTTCTTC,CASSLAPSNEQFF
-,TRBJ2-3,many,TRBV12-3/TRBV12-4,TGTGCCAGCAGTTTTCACCCTGGGCGGGAAGGAAGAACAGATACGCAGTATTTT,CASSFHPGREGRTDTQYF
TRBD1,TRBJ2-3,many,TRBV4-1,TGCGCCAGCAGCCAAGACGGGACAGGGGGAGATACGCAGTATTTT,CASSQDGTGGDTQYF
-,TRBJ1-5,many,TRBV6-5,TGTGCCAGCGGAACTGGGGTTCAGCCCCAGCATTTT,CASGTGVQPQHF
-,TRBJ2-2,-,TRBV12-3/TRBV12-4,TGTGCCAGCAGCCCAAGGCCAGGGAGAGGGAACACCGGGGAGCTGTTTTTT,CASSPRPGRGNTGELFF
-,TRBJ2-1,-,TRBV7-2,TGTGCCAGCAGCGAAAGCCCGGGACCCCTAGAGGAGTTCTTC,CASSESPGPLEEFF
-,TRBJ2-1,-,TRBV20-1,TGCAGTGCTGAAGCGTATTCTTTCAATGAGCAGTTCTTC,CSAEAYSFNEQFF
-,TRBJ1-4,few,TRBV28,TGTGCCACAGCACCGGACAGCACTAATGAAAAACTGTTTTTT,CATAPDSTNEKLFF